Listed below are T cell receptor beta chains from one sample, sequenced in a study of blood T cells in healthy people across ages. TCRdb fed the 5' RACE reads into MiXCR, producing one record per CDR3 protein. The sample includes hundreds of thousands of distinct CDR3 sequences, roughly three fifths of them seen just once. Source material: blood. Every receptor here comes from a man aged 35 to 55 in good health. Each CDR3 is given with its conserved first and last residue. The D gene is left open where the match is weak. For some rows the clone size is stated as once, few or many, or as a class when expanded; others skip it.

>TRBV7-6|.|TRBJ2-4|TRBD2
CASSLAAAGEGNIQYF
TGTGCCAGCAGCTTAGCGGCAGCGGGGGAGGGGAACATTCAGTACTTC
>TRBV4-1|.|TRBJ2-6|.
CASSLRTETSSGANVLTF
TGCGCCAGCAGCCTCCGGACAGAAACAAGCTCTGGGGCCAACGTCCTGACTTTC
>TRBV20-1|.|TRBJ1-4|.
CSASSGATNEKLFF
TGCAGTGCTAGTTCGGGGGCTACTAATGAAAAACTGTTTTTT
>TRBV20-1|.|TRBJ1-2|.
CSASESYYGYTF
TGCAGTGCTTCGGAATCGTACTATGGCTACACCTTC
>TRBV20-1|once|TRBJ1-5|.
CSARDLSDYNQPQHF
TGCAGTGCTAGAGATTTGTCAGACTACAATCAGCCCCAGCATTTT
>TRBV7-3|.|TRBJ2-3|TRBD1
CASSSRTGEDTQYF
TGTGCCAGCAGCTCAAGGACAGGGGAAGATACGCAGTATTTT
>TRBV6-6|.|TRBJ1-5|.
CASIGGDSNQPQHF
TGTGCCAGCATAGGGGGGGATAGCAATCAGCCCCAGCATTTT
>TRBV14|few|TRBJ2-7|.
CASSQVDRPEQYF
TGTGCCAGCAGCCAAGTAGATCGCCCCGAGCAGTACTTC
>TRBV6-5|once|TRBJ1-1|TRBD1
CASTQQGTTEAFF
TGTGCCAGCACCCAACAGGGGACCACTGAAGCTTTCTTT
>TRBV7-9|.|TRBJ2-3|TRBD1
CASSRTGTPWVDTQYF
TGTGCCAGCAGCCGGACAGGAACTCCCTGGGTGGATACGCAGTATTTT
>TRBV6-2/TRBV6-3|.|TRBJ1-1|.
CASSYWEEAFF
TGTGCCAGCAGTTACTGGGAAGAAGCTTTCTTT
>TRBV7-8|many|TRBJ2-7|TRBD2
CASSSTGLAGVGDYEQYF
TGTGCCAGCAGCTCCACGGGACTAGCGGGAGTGGGGGACTACGAGCAGTACTTC
>TRBV12-3/TRBV12-4|.|TRBJ2-1|.
CASSSSRTAYNEQFF
TGTGCCAGCAGTTCATCCCGGACAGCCTACAATGAGCAGTTCTTC
>TRBV12-3/TRBV12-4|few|TRBJ2-1|.
CASSTRQKQFF
TGTGCCAGCAGTACCCGACAGAAGCAGTTCTTC
>TRBV6-6|few|TRBJ1-1|TRBD1
CASAGTDKAFF
TGTGCCAGCGCCGGGACAGATAAAGCTTTCTTT
>TRBV4-1|.|TRBJ1-5|TRBD1
CASSPVGGGAGPQHF
TGCGCCAGCAGCCCGGTGGGAGGGGGCGCAGGTCCCCAGCATTTT
>TRBV7-2|many|TRBJ2-1|.
CASSASGRGGNEQFF
TGTGCCAGCAGCGCCTCAGGCAGGGGGGGCAATGAGCAGTTCTTC
>TRBV2|.|TRBJ2-3|TRBD2
CASSERLAGLSDTQYF
TGTGCCAGCAGTGAACGCCTAGCGGGGTTATCAGATACGCAGTATTTT
>TRBV7-2|few|TRBJ2-3|.
CASRPQADTQYF
TGTGCCAGCCGACCGCAGGCAGATACGCAGTATTTT
>TRBV7-2|few|TRBJ2-5|.
CASSLVVASRETQYF
TGTGCCAGCAGCTTAGTCGTCGCATCTAGGGAGACCCAGTACTTC
>TRBV2|.|TRBJ1-2|.
CARWTVGYGYTF
TGTGCCAGATGGACAGTAGGCTATGGCTACACCTTC
>TRBV25-1|.|TRBJ2-1|.
CASDLDGRGVGNEQFF
TGTGCCAGCGACCTAGATGGGCGGGGCGTGGGGAATGAGCAGTTCTTC
>TRBV7-9|few|TRBJ2-3|.
CASSLGKSGGTDTQYF
TGTGCCAGCAGCTTGGGCAAAAGCGGTGGCACAGATACGCAGTATTTT
>TRBV6-1|.|TRBJ2-5|TRBD1
CASSKQGQTQYF
TGTGCCAGCAGTAAACAGGGGCAGACCCAGTACTTC
>TRBV6-2/TRBV6-3|.|TRBJ2-3|.
CASSPDYASTDTQYF
TGTGCCAGCAGTCCCGACTACGCTAGCACAGATACGCAGTATTTT
>TRBV7-8|.|TRBJ2-3|.
CASSLDRSRGARTQYF
TGTGCCAGCAGCTTAGACCGGAGTCGGGGGGCCCGGACGCAGTATTTT
>TRBV9|.|TRBJ2-5|.
CASSVMGTETQYF
TGTGCCAGCAGCGTGATGGGAACAGAGACCCAGTACTTC
>TRBV28|once|TRBJ2-2|.
CASSPRRGVSGELFF
TGTGCCAGCAGTCCACGCAGGGGCGTGAGCGGGGAGCTGTTTTTT
>TRBV11-3|few|TRBJ2-1|TRBD1
CASGQGAGQFF
TGTGCCAGCGGCCAGGGGGCAGGGCAGTTCTTC
>TRBV10-2|.|TRBJ2-3|TRBD2
CASSGLAGGVDTQYF
TGCGCCAGCAGTGGATTAGCGGGAGGGGTGGATACGCAGTATTTT
>TRBV7-2|once|TRBJ2-1|TRBD2
CASSLVLAGLSYNEQFF
TGTGCCAGCAGCTTAGTACTAGCGGGCCTGTCCTACAATGAGCAGTTCTTC
>TRBV12-3/TRBV12-4|.|TRBJ1-2|.
CASIRGALGYTF
TGTGCCAGCATTCGAGGGGCTTTAGGCTACACCTTC
>TRBV10-3|few|TRBJ2-7|.
CAISELSTGEQYF
TGTGCCATCAGTGAGCTGTCTACCGGCGAGCAGTACTTC
>TRBV5-4|.|TRBJ1-2|TRBD1
CASSPTGEWGYTF
TGTGCCAGCAGCCCCACAGGGGAATGGGGCTACACCTTC
>TRBV20-1|.|TRBJ2-7|TRBD1
CSAFSGQGANEQYF
TGCAGTGCTTTCTCGGGACAGGGGGCAAACGAGCAGTACTTC
>TRBV29-1|once|TRBJ1-4|.
CSVQVGEKLFF
TGCAGCGTTCAGGTTGGTGAAAAACTGTTTTTT